The 18 T cell receptor beta chains below were found in one sample sequenced in a study of technical replicates of blood from four donors. The data were produced by immunoSEQ multiplex PCR, yet TCRdb's version contains in-frame clones alone and is incomplete. This sample has 70,000 to 95,000 clones, with approximately 96% found just once. Sequenced material: T cells isolated from PBMCs. These receptors came from a human donor in good health.

The J gene is TRBJ2-3, the V gene TRBV27; D gene uncertain. V was clipped by 3 bases and J by 3 bases, with 7 bases between them. The CDR3 covers 13 residues. Germline V gene data show CDR1 as MNHEY and CDR2 as SMNVEV (reference sequence). CDR3 residues: CASSFRMTDTQYF. In nucleotides, the CDR3 is TGTGCCAGCAGTTTCCGTATGACAGATACGCAGTATTTT.

The chain carries TRBV7-8 and TRBJ2-1, with 12 bases aligning to TRBD2. The germline CDR1 and CDR2 sequences are SGHVS and FQNEAQ. Trimming cost V 5 bases and J 8 bases; bases outside gene matches: 10. The CDR3 totals 16 residues. The CDR3 sequence: CASSLRTSGITYEQFF. The CDR3 DNA is TGTGCCAGCAGCCTACGGACTAGCGGGATAACATATGAGCAGTTCTTC.

This CDR3 reads CASSYSGGAAFF. CDR3 in DNA: TGTGCCAGCAGTTATTCAGGGGGCGCGGCTTTCTTT. The rearrangement joins TRBV11-3 to TRBJ1-1; 8 nucleotides line up with TRBD1. This CDR3 region has 12 residues. V was clipped by 6 bases and J by 11 bases; unmatched bases: 8. Germline CDR1 and CDR2: SGHNT and YENEEA.

The V and J genes are TRBV7-8 and TRBJ2-2, with TRBD2 as a possible D gene (6 bases). V dropped 2 bases and J dropped 3 bases, with 25 bases sitting between them. The germline V gene encodes CDR1 SGHVS and CDR2 FQNEAQ. The CDR3 contains 20 residues. The DNA for the CDR3 is TGTGCCAGCAGCTTATCTCGCTGGCTAGCGCCTACCGGGGACACCGGGGAGCTGTTTTTT. It encodes CASSLSRWLAPTGDTGELFF.

The rearrangement uses TRBV7-9 and TRBJ1-1; D is unresolved. The germline V and J ends were trimmed by 2 bases and 6 bases, with 13 bases remaining between them. Germline CDR1 SEHNR, CDR2 FQNEAQ (reference sequence). This CDR3 contains 14 residues. CDR3 sequence: CASSLSTSIPEAFF. CDR3 nucleotides: TGTGCCAGCAGCTTATCTACGTCTATCCCTGAAGCTTTCTTT.

The chain uses TRBV5-6 and TRBJ2-1, with TRBD2 matching over 7 bases. The CDR3 consists of 15 residues. J was trimmed by 3 bases and V by 6 bases; bases with no gene match: 9. Looked up from germline, CDR1 is SGHDT and CDR2 is YYEEEE. CDR3 in DNA: TGTGCCAGCATCCCCCGGCTAGCGGACTACAATGAGCAGTTCTTC. Its translation: CASIPRLADYNEQFF.

The chain employs TRBV7-9 and TRBJ2-3; TRBD2 aligns across 11 bases. The CDR3 covers 16 residues. V dropped 5 bases and J dropped 2; count of bases not matched to a gene: 6. The V gene's germline CDR1 is SEHNR and CDR2 FQNEAQ (reference sequence). The CDR3 nucleotides are TGTGCCAGCAGCGTCCTAGCGGGAGGCCCCACAGATACGCAGTATTTT. Protein: CASSVLAGGPTDTQYF.

The V and J genes are TRBV13 and TRBJ2-7; 8 bases line up with TRBD2. Per the germline V gene, CDR1 is PRHDT and CDR2 is FYEKMQ (reference sequence). The CDR3 length is 13 residues. V gave up 5 bases and J gave up 7 bases; unmatched junction bases: 7. The CDR3 DNA follows: TGTGCCAGCAGCAAAGGACTAGCAAATGAGCAGTACTTC. The encoded protein is CASSKGLANEQYF.

This chain uses TRBV6-1 with TRBJ2-7; 10 bases match TRBD2. CDR3 length: 16 amino acids. Germline assignment: CDR1 MNHNS and CDR2 SASEGT. The V and J ends lost 3 bases and 4 bases, in that order; junction bases with no gene match: 9. Here the CDR3 reads CASSDHSGRTLYEQYF. The CDR3 DNA is TGTGCCAGCAGTGATCATAGCGGGAGGACCCTTTACGAGCAGTACTTC.

As DNA, the CDR3 is TGTGCCATAATGACAGGGGGCACCGGGGAGCTGTTTTTT. It is translated as CAIMTGGTGELFF. The chain combines TRBV10-3 with TRBJ2-2, with 9 bases that match TRBD1. The germline V gene encodes CDR1 ENHRY and CDR2 SYGVKD. V shed 9 bases and J 4 bases; nucleotides not matched to a gene: 3. CDR3 size: 13 residues.

V usage is TRBV5-1 and J usage is TRBJ2-5; 9 bases are shared with TRBD2. The trim removed 6 bases at V and 5 bases at J, leaving 11 bases unmatched. The CDR3 extends over 15 amino acids. CDR1 is SGHRS and CDR2 is YFSETQ in the germline V gene. The CDR3 here is CASTRVSGSSETQYF. The DNA for the CDR3 is TGCGCCAGCACCCGGGTTAGCGGGAGTTCGGAGACCCAGTACTTC.

This chain connects TRBV7-9 to TRBJ2-7; possibly TRBD1 for D (5 bases). Trimming cost V 3 bases and J 6 bases, with 15 bases left between them. Germline assignment: CDR1 SEHNR and CDR2 FQNEAQ (reference sequence). The CDR3 loop spans 14 amino acids. The CDR3 DNA reads TGTGCCAGCAGCTTCAGGGCTGCTGGCGGCGAGCAGTACTTC. Amino acid sequence: CASSFRAAGGEQYF.

The chain employs TRBV10-3 and TRBJ2-7, with 10 positions matching TRBD2. CDR1 is ENHRY, CDR2 SYGVKD, per germline. The CDR3 has 12 amino acids. The V and J ends lost 8 bases and 4 bases, in that order; junction bases with no gene match: 2. The CDR3 sequence is CAIQGLAYEQYF. For the CDR3, the DNA is TGTGCCATCCAGGGACTAGCGTACGAGCAGTACTTC.

The chain links TRBV30 to TRBJ2-4, with D unresolved. The V end lost 0 bases, the J end lost 6 bases, and 9 bases lay between the germline ends. Germline CDR1 and CDR2: GTSNPN and SVGIG (reference sequence). The CDR3 is made up of 13 amino acids. CDR3 loop: CAWSVHQINIQYF. DNA for the CDR3: TGTGCCTGGAGTGTACATCAGATAAACATTCAGTACTTC.

The chain uses TRBV7-2 and TRBJ1-5; 9 bases fit TRBD1. V shed 4 bases and J 2 bases; nucleotides not matched to a gene: 3. Germline V lookup: CDR1 SGHTA, CDR2 FQGNSA. This CDR3 region has 15 residues. The CDR3 nucleotides are TGTGCCAGCAGCTATAGGACAGGGGGCAATCAGCCCCAGCATTTT. Protein: CASSYRTGGNQPQHF.

CDR3 DNA: TGCGCCAGCAGCGCTCAACTTGCAACTAATGAAAAACTGTTTTTT. It is translated as CASSAQLATNEKLFF. The chain recombines TRBV5-1 with TRBJ1-4; D not certain. This CDR3 region has 15 residues. V lost 4 bases and J lost 0, with 10 bases in between. Germline V gene lookup returns CDR1 SGHRS and CDR2 YFSETQ.

This chain connects TRBV7-2 to TRBJ1-1; D gene unclear. This CDR3 has 13 residues. V was clipped by 2 bases and J by 11 bases, with 15 bases between them. Germline V gives CDR1 SGHTA, CDR2 FQGNSA. In DNA form, the CDR3 reads TGTGCCAGCAGCTTAAGCGGCTTAGGGATCGCTTTCTTT. It is translated as CASSLSGLGIAFF.

This clone was recorded once. This chain connects TRBV6-5 to TRBJ2-1; TRBD2 matches 8 bases. In germline, CDR1 is MNHEY, CDR2 SVGAGI. Unmatched junction bases numbered 6, after V lost 6 bases and J lost 2 bases. The CDR3 extends over 15 amino acids. DNA for the CDR3: TGTGCCAGCAGCCTCGGGGGGGGCGCCTACAATGAGCAGTTCTTC. The encoded protein is CASSLGGGAYNEQFF.